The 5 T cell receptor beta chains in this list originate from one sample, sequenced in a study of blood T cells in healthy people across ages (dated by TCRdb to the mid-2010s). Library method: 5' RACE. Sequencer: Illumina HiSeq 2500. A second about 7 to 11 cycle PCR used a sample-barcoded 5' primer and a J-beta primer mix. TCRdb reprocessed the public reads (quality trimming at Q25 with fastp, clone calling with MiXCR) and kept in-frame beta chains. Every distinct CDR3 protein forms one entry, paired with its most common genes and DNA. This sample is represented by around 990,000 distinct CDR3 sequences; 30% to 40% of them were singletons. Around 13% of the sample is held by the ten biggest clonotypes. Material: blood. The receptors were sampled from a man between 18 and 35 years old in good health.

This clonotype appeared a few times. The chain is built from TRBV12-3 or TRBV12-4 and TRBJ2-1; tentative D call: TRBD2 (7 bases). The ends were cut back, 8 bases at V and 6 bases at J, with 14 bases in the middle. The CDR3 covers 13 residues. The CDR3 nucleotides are TGTGCCAGCTCTAGGGGGGGGACCAATGAGCAGTTCTTC. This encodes CASSRGGTNEQFF.

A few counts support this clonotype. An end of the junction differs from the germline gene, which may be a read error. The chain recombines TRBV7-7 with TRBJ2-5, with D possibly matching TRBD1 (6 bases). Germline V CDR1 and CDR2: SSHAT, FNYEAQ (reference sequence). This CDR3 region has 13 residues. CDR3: CASSRQEQETQYF. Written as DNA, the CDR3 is TGTGCTAGCAGTAGACAGGAGCAAGAGACCCAGTACTTC.

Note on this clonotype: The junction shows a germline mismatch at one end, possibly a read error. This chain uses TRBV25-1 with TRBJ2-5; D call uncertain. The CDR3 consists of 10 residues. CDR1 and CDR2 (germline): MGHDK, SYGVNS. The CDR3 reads CAGSVGTQYF. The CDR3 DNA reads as TGTGCCGGCAGTGTGGGGACCCAGTACTTC. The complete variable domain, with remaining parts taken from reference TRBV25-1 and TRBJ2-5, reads EADIYQTPRYLVIGTGKKITLECSQTMGHDKMYWYQQDPGMELHLIHYSYGVNSTEKGDLSSESTVSRIRTEHFPLTLESARPSHTSQYLCAGSVGTQYFGPGTRLLVL.

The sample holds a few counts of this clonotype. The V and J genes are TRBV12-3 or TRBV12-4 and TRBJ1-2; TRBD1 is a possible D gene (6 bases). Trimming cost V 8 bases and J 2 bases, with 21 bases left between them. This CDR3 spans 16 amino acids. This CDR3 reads CASGNLTGHLNYGYTF. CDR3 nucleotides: TGTGCCAGCGGCAATTTAACGGGACACCTGAACTATGGCTACACCTTC.

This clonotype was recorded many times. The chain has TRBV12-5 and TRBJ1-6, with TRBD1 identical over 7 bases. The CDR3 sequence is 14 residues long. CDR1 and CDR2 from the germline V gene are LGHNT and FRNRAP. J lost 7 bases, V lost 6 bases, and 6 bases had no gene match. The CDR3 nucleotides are TGTGCTAGTGGGACACAGGGGTGGAATTCACCCCTCCACTTT. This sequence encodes CASGTQGWNSPLHF.